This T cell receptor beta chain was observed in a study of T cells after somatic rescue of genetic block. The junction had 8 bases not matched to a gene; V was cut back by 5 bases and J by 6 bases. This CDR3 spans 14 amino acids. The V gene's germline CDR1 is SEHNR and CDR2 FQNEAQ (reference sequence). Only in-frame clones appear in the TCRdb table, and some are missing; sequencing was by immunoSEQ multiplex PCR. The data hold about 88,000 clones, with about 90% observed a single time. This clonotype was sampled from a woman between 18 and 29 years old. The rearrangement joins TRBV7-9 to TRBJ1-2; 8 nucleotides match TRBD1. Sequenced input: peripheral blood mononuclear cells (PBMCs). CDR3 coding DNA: TGTGCCAGCAGCCCCCGGACAGGGAGCAATGGCTACACCTTC. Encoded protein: CASSPRTGSNGYTF.